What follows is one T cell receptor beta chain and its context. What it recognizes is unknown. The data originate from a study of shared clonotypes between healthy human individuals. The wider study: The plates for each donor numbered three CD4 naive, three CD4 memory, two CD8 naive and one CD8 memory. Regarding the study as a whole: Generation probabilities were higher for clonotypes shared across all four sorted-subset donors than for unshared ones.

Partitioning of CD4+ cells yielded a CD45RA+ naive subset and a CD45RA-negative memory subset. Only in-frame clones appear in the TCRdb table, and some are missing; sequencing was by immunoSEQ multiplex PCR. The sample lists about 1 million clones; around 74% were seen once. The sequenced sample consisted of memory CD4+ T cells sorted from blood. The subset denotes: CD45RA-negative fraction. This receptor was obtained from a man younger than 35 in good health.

CDR3 in amino acids: CASRMAGSGEQYF. As DNA, the CDR3 is TGTGCCAGCAGAATGGCGGGCTCCGGCGAGCAGTACTTC. The V call is TRBV2, the J call TRBJ2-7; D perhaps matches TRBD2 (5 bases). CDR1 is SNHLY and CDR2 is FYNNEI in the germline V gene. Trimming stripped 6 bases from V and 6 bases from J, with 15 bases between. The CDR3 contains 13 residues.